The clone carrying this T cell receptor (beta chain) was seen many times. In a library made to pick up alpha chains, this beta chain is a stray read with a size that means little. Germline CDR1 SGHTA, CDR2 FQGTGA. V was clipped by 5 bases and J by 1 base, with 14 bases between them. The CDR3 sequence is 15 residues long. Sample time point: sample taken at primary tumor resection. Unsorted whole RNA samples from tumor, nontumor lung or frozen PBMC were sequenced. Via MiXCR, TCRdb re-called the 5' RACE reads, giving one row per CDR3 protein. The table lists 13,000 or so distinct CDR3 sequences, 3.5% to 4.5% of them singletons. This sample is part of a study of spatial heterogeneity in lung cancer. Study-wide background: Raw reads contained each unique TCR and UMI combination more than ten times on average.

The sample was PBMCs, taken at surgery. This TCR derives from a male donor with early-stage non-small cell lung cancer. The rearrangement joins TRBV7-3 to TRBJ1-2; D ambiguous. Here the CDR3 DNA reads TGTGCCAGCAGCCCGGCCGGCGGCGGTAACTATGGCTACACCTTC. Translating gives CASSPAGGGNYGYTF.